This paragraph reports one TCR beta chain. Its antigen remains unidentified. The sample is drawn from a study of T cells after yellow fever vaccination. TCRdb re-derived calls from the 5' RACE reads in MiXCR, one entry per CDR3 protein. The sample holds fewer than 650,000 distinct CDR3 sequences, just over 20% seen once. V was cut by 7 bases and J by 4 bases, with 20 bases left in between. Per germline, CDR1 SEHNR and CDR2 FQNEAQ (reference sequence). CDR3 size: 15 residues. General study findings and limits: The booster saw the reappearance of most primary-vaccination clones (around 95% CD4, roughly 90% CD8).

The chain joins TRBV7-9 to TRBJ2-7; D remains ambiguous. The sequencing used PBMCs, collected approximately 22 days after the first yellow fever vaccination. The TCR comes from a man younger than 35 who received the YFV17D yellow fever vaccine. The CDR3 sequence is CASTSAGEPLYEQYF. CDR3 DNA sequence: TGTGCCAGCACCTCTGCTGGGGAACCTCTGTACGAGCAGTACTTC. Using reference TRBV7-9 and TRBJ2-7 for the parts outside the CDR3, the full variable domain is DTGVSQNPRHKITKRGQNVTFRCDPISEHNRLYWYRQTLGQGPEFLTYFQNEAQLEKSRLLSDRFSAERPKGSFSTLEIQRTEQGDSAMYLCASTSAGEPLYEQYFGPGTRLTVT.